The sequence of this T cell receptor (beta chain) was determined in a study of blood T cell repertoires in COVID-19. Under the authors' procedure: Nucleated cell counts were estimated from reference gene primer amplification. The repertoire was sequenced with immunoSEQ multiplex PCR; TCRdb's copy has only in-frame clones and lacks some. V and J calls and clone size are copied from that table; D and trimming were computed from the DNA. The table has 450,000 to 500,000 clones, approximately 83% seen once. The CDR3 spans 17 residues. Germline CDR1 reads SGHNT; CDR2 reads YYREEE (reference sequence). V shed 2 bases, J shed 0 bases, and the junction held 7 bases outside the gene matches.

This sequence was found in a human donor in a cohort sampled during active COVID-19. Sample: peripheral blood. V usage is TRBV5-4 and J usage is TRBJ2-3, with 9 bases fitting TRBD1. This CDR3 reads CASSFTSGQGSTDTQYF. The CDR3 DNA is TGTGCCAGCAGCTTCACATCCGGACAGGGGAGCACAGATACGCAGTATTTT.